The 2 T cell receptor beta chains below come from one sample, sequenced in a study of early stage breast cancer tumors. Some clones are missing from TCRdb's copy, which holds only in-frame ones; the method was immunoSEQ multiplex PCR. The data contain tens of thousands of clones, 70% to 85% of them singletons. Sequenced: blood. Every receptor here comes from a person aged 55 to 70 with breast cancer.

The V gene is TRBV14, the J gene TRBJ2-7, with 7 nucleotides matching TRBD2. The germline gives CDR1 SGHDN, CDR2 FVKESK. The junction had 8 bases not matched to a gene; V was cut back by 4 bases and J by 5 bases. There are 14 residues in the CDR3. In DNA, the CDR3 is TGTGCCAGCAGCCGAGACGGGACTAACCACGAGCAGTACTTC. Translation: CASSRDGTNHEQYF.

This clone appeared a few times. The chain recombines TRBV30 with TRBJ2-7, with 8 bases lining up with TRBD1. V trimming: 3 bases; J trimming: 9 bases; junction bases outside the gene matches: 7. CDR3 length equals 12 residues. CDR1 GTSNPN and CDR2 SVGIG come from the germline V gene (reference sequence). The DNA for the CDR3 is TGTGCCTGGAGCAGGGGGCAAAGAGGGCAGTACTTC. Residues: CAWSRGQRGQYF.